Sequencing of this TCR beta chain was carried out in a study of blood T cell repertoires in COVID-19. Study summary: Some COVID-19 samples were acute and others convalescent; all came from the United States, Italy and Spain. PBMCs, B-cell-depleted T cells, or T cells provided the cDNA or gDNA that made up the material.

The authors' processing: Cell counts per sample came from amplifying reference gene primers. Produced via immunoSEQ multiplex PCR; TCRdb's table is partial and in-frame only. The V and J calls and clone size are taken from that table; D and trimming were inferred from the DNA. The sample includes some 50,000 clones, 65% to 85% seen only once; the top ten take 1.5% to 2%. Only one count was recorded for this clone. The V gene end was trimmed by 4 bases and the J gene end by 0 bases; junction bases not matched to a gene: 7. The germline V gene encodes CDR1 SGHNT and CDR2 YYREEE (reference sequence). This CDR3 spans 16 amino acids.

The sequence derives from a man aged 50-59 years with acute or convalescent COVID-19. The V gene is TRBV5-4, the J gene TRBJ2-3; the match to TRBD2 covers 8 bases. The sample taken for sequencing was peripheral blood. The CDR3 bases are TGTGCCAGCAGCCGTGGACTAGCTAGGAGCACAGATACGCAGTATTTT. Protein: CASSRGLARSTDTQYF. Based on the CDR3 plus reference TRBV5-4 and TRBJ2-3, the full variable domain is ETGVTQSPTHLIKTRGQQVTLRCSSQSGHNTVSWYQQALGQGPQFIFQYYREEENGRGNFPPRFSGLQFPNYSSELNVNALELDDSALYLCASSRGLARSTDTQYFGPGTRLTVL.